This T cell receptor beta chain was recovered during a study of CD8 T cells in Susac syndrome. Study results and caveats: When the CD4+ T cell repertoires of patients with Susac syndrome were examined, they did not show any clonal expansion. Acknowledgment was made by the study that its TCR sequencing and HLA analysis involved a relatively small number of individuals.

Worth noting for this clonotype: Its target is not known.

Reverse transcription used about 0.45 to 1 ug RNA and random hexamers. Across 54 Vbeta and 13 Jbeta, TCR beta CDR3 was amplified with immunoSEQ multiplex PCR. TCRdb re-called the immunoSEQ multiplex PCR reads through MiXCR, storing one row per CDR3 protein. The sample records more than 100,000 distinct CDR3 sequences, under 96% being singletons. In germline, CDR1 is DFQATT, CDR2 SNEGSKA (reference sequence). The CDR3 length is 14 residues. V lost 1 base to trimming and J lost 4 bases; unmatched junction nucleotides: 6. The sequenced material came from CD4+ T cells from PBMCs. V is TRBV20-1 and J is TRBJ2-5, with 7 nucleotides matching TRBD2. This sequence was found in a human donor with Susac syndrome. The DNA of the CDR3 is TGCAGTGCTAGAGTAGGCGGGAGTGGAGAGACCCAGTACTTC. Encoded protein: CSARVGGSGETQYF.